These 27 T cell receptor beta chains were sequenced from one sample in a study of T cell repertoires in cytomegalovirus infection. From the reads, TCRdb called clonotypes with MiXCR, one entry per CDR3 protein. The sample lists roughly 140,000 distinct CDR3 sequences, about 25% occurring once. Source material: PBMCs. The source is a human donor in good health (CMV status not recorded). Some clones in this sample may be carry-over from other donors' samples.

This clonotype was counted many times. V gene TRBV28 combines with J gene TRBJ2-5, with 7 positions matching TRBD1. Germline V gene lookup returns CDR1 MDHEN and CDR2 SYDVKM. With V trimmed by 6 bases and J by 1 base, 11 bases remained unmatched. This CDR3 has 16 amino acids. The DNA for the CDR3 is TGTGCCAGCAGCTCCGCCCCGGGACAGACCCAAGAGACCCAGTACTTC. Translating it yields CASSSAPGQTQETQYF.

This clonotype showed up many times. The chain recombines TRBV7-8 with TRBJ2-4; D perhaps matches TRBD1 (5 bases). V was pared by 5 bases and J by 8 bases, with 10 bases between. The V gene's germline CDR1 is SGHVS and CDR2 FQNEAQ. This CDR3 region has 12 residues. The CDR3 loop is CASSPSRDIQYF. Here the CDR3 DNA reads TGTGCCAGCAGCCCCAGCAGGGACATTCAGTACTTC.

The chain joins TRBV12-3 or TRBV12-4 to TRBJ2-5; TRBD2 agrees at 14 bases. This CDR3 has 16 amino acids. Trimming cost V 7 bases and J 3 bases; bases outside gene matches: 7. The CDR3 sequence: CASTLWGLAGEETQYF. CDR3 DNA sequence: TGTGCCAGCACCTTATGGGGACTAGCGGGAGAAGAGACCCAGTACTTC.

V is TRBV2 and J is TRBJ1-4, with D hard to call. V was pared by 7 bases and J by 8 bases, with 11 bases between. The CDR3 loop spans 12 amino acids. Germline V gives CDR1 SNHLY, CDR2 FYNNEI. This CDR3 is CASNAETEKLFF. As DNA, the CDR3 is TGTGCCAGCAATGCTGAGACCGAAAAACTGTTTTTT.

The V gene is TRBV28, the J gene TRBJ2-3; D is unresolved. V gave up 6 bases and J gave up 7 bases, with 20 bases separating them. Germline V CDR1 and CDR2: MDHEN, SYDVKM. The CDR3 sequence is 15 residues long. DNA for the CDR3: TGTGCCAGCAGACGTAACGAGGATCTTACATATACGCAGTATTTT. Translating it yields CASRRNEDLTYTQYF.

This clonotype occurred a few times. CDR3 amino acids: CASSQEGKEQFF. The CDR3 coding sequence is TGCGCCAGCAGCCAAGAGGGAAAGGAGCAGTTCTTC. V gene TRBV4-1 combines with J gene TRBJ2-1; no clear D gene. The CDR3 has 12 amino acids. V was pared by 0 bases and J by 10 bases, with 7 bases between. Looked up from germline, CDR1 is MGHRA and CDR2 is YSYEKL.

This clonotype was seen more than once but under ten times. The V and J genes are TRBV6-2 or TRBV6-3 and TRBJ2-7; the D is unclear. Germline CDR1 reads MNHEY; CDR2 reads SVGEGT. The ends were cut back, 8 bases at V and 3 bases at J, with 8 bases in the middle. This CDR3 spans 11 amino acids. The CDR3 bases are TGTGCCAGCTGGGAAGGCTACGAGCAGTACTTC. It specifies CASWEGYEQYF.

This clonotype was counted only a few times. This chain connects TRBV7-8 to TRBJ2-5; no definite D call. V lost 5 bases, J lost 0 bases, and 16 bases lay in between. The germline CDR1 and CDR2 sequences are SGHVS and FQNEAQ. The CDR3 is made up of 16 amino acids. The CDR3 loop is CASSIRRLTYQETQYF. For the CDR3, the DNA is TGTGCCAGCAGCATTAGACGGCTGACGTACCAAGAGACCCAGTACTTC.

This chain connects TRBV29-1 to TRBJ1-1; D perhaps matches TRBD1 (6 bases). Germline lookup yields CDR1 SQVTM and CDR2 ANQGSEA. CDR3 length: 13 amino acids. Between the trimmed V and J ends, which lost 6 bases and 3 bases, there was a span of 14 bases. The CDR3 coding sequence is TGCAGCGTGCGACAGGTCGTAGACACTGAAGCTTTCTTT. This translates into CSVRQVVDTEAFF.

This clonotype has ten or more counts. In nucleotides, the CDR3 is TGTGCCAGCAGTTTCCCTTCGGGGGGGAGTAGCAATCAGCCCCAGCATTTT. It codes for CASSFPSGGSSNQPQHF. The V gene is TRBV28, the J gene TRBJ1-5; D perhaps matches TRBD1 (5 bases). This CDR3 spans 17 amino acids. Trimming removed 3 bases at V and 0 bases at J, with 15 bases between. CDR1 and CDR2 from the germline V gene are MDHEN and SYDVKM.

The chain couples TRBV20-1 to TRBJ1-5; D remains ambiguous. The germline V gene has CDR1 DFQATT and CDR2 SNEGSKA (reference sequence). V shed 1 base and J shed 4 bases, with 11 bases lying between them. This CDR3 spans 14 amino acids. The DNA of the CDR3 is TGCAGTGCTAGAGGGATGACGGGAAATCAGCCCCAGCATTTT. Protein: CSARGMTGNQPQHF.

This clonotype was picked up many times. This chain connects TRBV6-5 to TRBJ2-3, with TRBD2 matching 12 bases. Germline V gives CDR1 MNHEY, CDR2 SVGAGI. V shed 0 bases, J shed 4 bases, and the junction held 5 bases outside the gene matches. The CDR3 covers 17 residues. Here the CDR3 reads CASSYSTSGGGADTQYF. CDR3 nucleotides: TGTGCCAGCAGTTACTCGACTAGCGGGGGTGGGGCAGATACGCAGTATTTT.

This clonotype was seen a handful of times. The chain couples TRBV27 to TRBJ2-7; a weak D match, TRBD1 (6 bases). V was cut by 2 bases and J by 2 bases, with 16 bases left in between. Germline values: CDR1 MNHEY, CDR2 SMNVEV (reference sequence). The CDR3 consists of 16 residues. In nucleotides, the CDR3 is TGTGCCAGCAGTTTAATGGGAACAGGGAATGCCTACGAGCAGTACTTC. Protein sequence: CASSLMGTGNAYEQYF.

This clonotype has only a few counts. The V gene is TRBV5-6, the J gene TRBJ1-5, with 10 bases lining up with TRBD1. V trimming: 4 bases; J trimming: 7 bases; junction bases outside the gene matches: 11. This CDR3 comprises 16 residues. Germline V gene sequence: CDR1 SGHDT, CDR2 YYEEEE. The CDR3 DNA reads as TGTGCCAGCAGCGCCTCCGGGACAGGGGATAAGCAGCCCCAGCATTTT. Translation: CASSASGTGDKQPQHF.

The rearrangement joins TRBV28 to TRBJ1-1; 7 bases match TRBD1. CDR1 and CDR2 from the germline V gene are MDHEN and SYDVKM. CDR3 size: 11 residues. With V trimmed by 10 bases and J by 4 bases, 3 bases remained unmatched. The CDR3 reads CATRGSTEAFF. The CDR3 DNA is TGTGCCACCAGGGGGTCCACTGAAGCTTTCTTT.

This clonotype was counted at least ten times. The chain couples TRBV29-1 to TRBJ2-6; the D is unclear. The germline gives CDR1 SQVTM, CDR2 ANQGSEA. The CDR3 loop spans 16 amino acids. V lost 2 bases and J lost 0, with 11 bases in between. The CDR3 here is CSVETDLNSGANVLTF. The DNA of the CDR3 is TGCAGCGTTGAAACGGACCTTAACTCTGGGGCCAACGTCCTGACTTTC.

This sequence joins TRBV27 and TRBJ1-1; no firm D call. Germline CDR1 reads MNHEY; CDR2 reads SMNVEV (reference sequence). Trimming left V 2 bases short and J 0 bases short, with 7 bases between. CDR3 length: 14 residues. The CDR3 sequence: CASSLRRLNTEAFF. The CDR3 nucleotides read TGTGCCAGCAGTTTAAGGCGTCTGAACACTGAAGCTTTCTTT.

This clonotype was detected many times. The J gene is TRBJ2-5, the V gene TRBV6-2 or TRBV6-3; 10 bases match TRBD2. J lost 1 base, V lost 5 bases, and 4 bases had no gene match. This CDR3 is built from 15 residues. CDR1 is MNHEY and CDR2 is SVGEGT in the germline V gene. The DNA of the CDR3 is TGTGCCAGCAGTATACCTAGCGGGGGCCAAGAGACCCAGTACTTC. It codes for CASSIPSGGQETQYF.

The chain combines TRBV27 with TRBJ1-1; tentatively, D is TRBD1 (5 bases). The CDR3 contains 16 residues. Germline CDR1 is MNHEY and CDR2 is SMNVEV (reference sequence). The V end was cut by 6 bases, the J end by 0 bases, with 17 bases between. The CDR3 DNA is TGTGCCAGCAGGAAGACGGGGGGAGGGGTGAACACTGAAGCTTTCTTT. Protein: CASRKTGGGVNTEAFF.

Note on this clonotype: A single base separates this from a much larger clone, so it may be a read error. The rearrangement links TRBV7-2 to TRBJ1-6, with 8 bases that match TRBD1. This CDR3 comprises 16 residues. V was pared by 8 bases and J by 7 bases, with 13 bases of the junction left unmatched. Germline loops: CDR1 SGHTA, CDR2 FQGNSA. As DNA, the CDR3 is TGTGCCAGCTGCACACCCGGACAGGGCGCCAATTCACCCCTCCACTTT. It translates to CASCTPGQGANSPLHF. Drawing the rest from reference TRBV7-2 and TRBJ1-6, the complete variable domain is GAGVSQSPSNKVTEKGKDVELRCDPISGHTALYWYRQSLGQGLEFLIYFQGNSAPDKSGLPSDRFSAERTGGSVSTLTIQRTQQEDSAVYLCASCTPGQGANSPLHFGNGTRLTVT.

The V and J genes are TRBV29-1 and TRBJ2-5; TRBD2 aligns across 10 bases. Germline V gene data show CDR1 as SQVTM and CDR2 as ANQGSEA. V trimming: 2 bases; J trimming: 5 bases; junction bases outside the gene matches: 8. The CDR3 extends over 15 amino acids. The CDR3 bases are TGCAGCGTTGAATTCCTAGCGGGAGTGACGGAGACCCAGTACTTC. Protein: CSVEFLAGVTETQYF.

V gene TRBV7-2 combines with J gene TRBJ1-2; D may be TRBD1 (6 bases). CDR1 and CDR2 (germline): SGHTA, FQGNSA. The length of the CDR3 is 15 residues. Trimming left V 1 base short and J 7 bases short, with 16 bases between. This CDR3 reads CASSLGVGGGFGYTF. The CDR3 nucleotides are TGTGCCAGCAGCTTAGGGGTGGGAGGGGGTTTTGGCTACACCTTC.

About this clonotype itself: A much larger clone differs by one base, so this may be a read error. This chain uses TRBV7-8 with TRBJ2-5; D not certain. Germline values: CDR1 SGHVS, CDR2 FQNEAQ. This CDR3 comprises 12 residues. The CDR3 DNA reads as TGTGCCAGCAGCCCCACACAAGAGACCAAGTACTTC. It specifies CASSPTQETKYF.

This clonotype was observed once. The chain combines TRBV6-6 with TRBJ1-1; a possible D gene is TRBD1 (6 bases). The germline CDR1 and CDR2 sequences are MNHNY and SVGAGI (reference sequence). V was cut by 6 bases and J by 0 bases, with 17 bases left in between. The CDR3 is made up of 16 amino acids. The CDR3 DNA is TGTGCCAGCAGCCGTACAGGGAACAACCTGAACACTGAAGCTTTCTTT. Its translation: CASSRTGNNLNTEAFF.

In its sample, this clonotype was seen a few times. V usage is TRBV5-5 and J usage is TRBJ1-4, with D maybe TRBD1 (5 bases). The germline V gene has CDR1 SGHKS and CDR2 YYEKEE (reference sequence). The CDR3 totals 14 residues. The ends were cut back, 3 bases at V and 8 bases at J, with 14 bases in the middle. CDR3 nucleotides: TGTGCCAGCAGCTCGTGGGACGCGGGCGAAAAACTGTTTTTT. It yields the protein CASSSWDAGEKLFF.

The chain recombines TRBV11-2 with TRBJ2-3; 9 bases align to TRBD1. This CDR3 is built from 15 residues. V was pared by 4 bases and J by 4 bases, with 6 bases of the junction left unmatched. Germline CDR1 is SGHAT and CDR2 is FQNNGV. CDR3 residues: CASSSRQGDPDTQYF. The CDR3 DNA is TGTGCCAGCAGCTCGCGACAGGGGGATCCAGATACGCAGTATTTT. The whole variable domain, remainder taken from reference TRBV11-2 and TRBJ2-3, is EAGVAQSPRYKIIEKRQSVAFWCNPISGHATLYWYQQILGQGPKLLIQFQNNGVVDDSQLPKDRFSAERLKGVDSTLKIQPAKLEDSAVYLCASSSRQGDPDTQYFGPGTRLTVL.

The chain recombines TRBV5-4 with TRBJ2-7; TRBD2 is a possible D gene (6 bases). Germline-derived CDR1 and CDR2 are SGHNT and YYREEE (reference sequence). The CDR3 loop spans 13 amino acids. V lost 4 bases to trimming and J lost 2 bases, with 10 bases between them. The CDR3, as DNA: TGTGCCAGCAGCCCGGAGGGCGCCTACGAGCAGTACTTC. Amino acids: CASSPEGAYEQYF. The full variable domain, completed using reference TRBV5-4 and TRBJ2-7, is ETGVTQSPTHLIKTRGQQVTLRCSSQSGHNTVSWYQQALGQGPQFIFQYYREEENGRGNFPPRFSGLQFPNYSSELNVNALELDDSALYLCASSPEGAYEQYFGPGTRLTVT.